This T cell receptor beta chain was identified during a study of OX40 agonist ivuxolimab in advanced cancers. About the research overall: Of the patients, three showed partial responses, one with hepatocellular carcinoma and two with cutaneous melanoma.

Assay used: immunoSEQ multiplex PCR; TCRdb lists only in-frame clones, some missing. The sample carries 56,000 or so clones, about 83% recorded once. This specimen consisted of CD4+ or CD8+ T cells sorted from blood, obtained in a trial of the OX40 agonist ivuxolimab. The origin of this receptor is an adult with an advanced solid tumor such as melanoma, head and neck, liver or kidney cancer.

Written as DNA, the CDR3 is TGTGCCAGCAGCGTCGACGACAGGGGTAGTTACGAGCAGTACTTC. Translated, it gives CASSVDDRGSYEQYF. This chain connects TRBV9 to TRBJ2-7; 8 bases match TRBD1. Looked up from germline, CDR1 is SGDLS and CDR2 is YYNGEE. V shed 2 bases and J 4 bases; nucleotides not matched to a gene: 8. The CDR3 sequence is 15 residues long.